This T cell receptor beta chain was profiled in a study of identical twins. General study findings and limits: For out-of-frame beta sequences, excess twin sharing was weaker.

TCRdb reprocessed the 5' RACE reads via MiXCR and lists one record per CDR3 protein. The sample has around 690,000 distinct CDR3 sequences, about 20% seen once. Worth noting for this clonotype: Its matching antigen is unknown.

V was cut by 3 bases and J by 0 bases, with 5 bases left in between. CDR3 length: 13 residues. Germline values: CDR1 SQVTM, CDR2 ANQGSEA. This sample was also put to use in a study of T cells expressing NK-cell markers.

The TCR originated in a woman aged 18-29 years in good health. V usage is TRBV29-1 and J usage is TRBJ2-2, with D unresolved. The specimen sequenced was PBMCs. The CDR3 is CSVDNANTGELFF. For the CDR3, the DNA is TGCAGCGTTGACAACGCGAACACCGGGGAGCTGTTTTTT.